This entry describes one T cell receptor beta chain. It has no known antigen specificity. Base-call qualities are not available, and no considerably larger clone is one nucleotide away. This entry comes from a study of CD8+ T cells in alopecia areata listed by TCRdb under 2018. In terms of the full investigation: Treated patients were enrolled in an open-label pilot trial of oral tofacitinib at 5 to 10 mg twice daily for moderate-to-severe alopecia areata. Amplification of TCRbeta CDR3 regions was done by immunoSEQ multiplex PCR using 35 Vbeta forward primers and 13 Jbeta reverse primers. Scalp tissue and sorted CD4+ and CD8+ peripheral blood T cells from patchy and totalis/universalis alopecia areata patients and from healthy controls were covered by human TCRbeta sequencing. The SALT score, which quantifies the percentage of affected scalp surface area, was used to measure disease severity in treated patients. Scalp clonality was compared across normal scalp (n=4), patchy alopecia areata scalp (n=8), and alopecia totalis/universalis scalp (n=8). RNA came from the PAXgene miRNA kit for fixed scalp, the miRNeasy kit for PBMCs, and the RNeasy kit for mouse skin. In both human patients and the C3H/HeJ mouse model, the study applied high-throughput TCRbeta sequencing to look at T cell clonal expansion in alopecia areata. Biopsies were taken from tofacitinib-treated patients at baseline and at 4 and 24 weeks of treatment, and a later scalp biopsy was taken in several of the tofacitinib-treated patients. Patients stayed on tofacitinib for 6 to 18 months and then had 6 months of follow-up off drug so that delayed response and recurrence could be assessed.

To prepare the library, the immunoSEQ multiplex PCR assay was applied. To provide template for TCR sequencing, every sample had RNA extracted and reverse transcribed into cDNA. SuperScript III was used for first-strand cDNA synthesis, primed with a 2:1 mix of oligo-dT and random hexamers. A synthetic immune receptor repertoire was used to gauge amplification bias, and whatever bias remained was removed computationally. On the authors' methods: Raw reads were preprocessed to remove errors, and CDR3 was defined by IMGT conventions from the conserved cysteine to phenylalanine. Clonality was computed by normalizing Shannon entropy by log2 of the number of productive unique TCRs and subtracting the result from 1. Scalp TCRbeta sequences were cross-referenced with sorted blood CD4 and CD8 repertoires so that the CD4 or CD8 identity of scalp clones could be inferred. The immuneACCESS repertoire file appears here via TCRdb, limited to in-frame rearrangements. These files lack a portion of the clones; in checked studies, under half of the deficit traces to unresolved V genes, and the cause of the others is not known. The V and J calls and the clone size are those of that table, but D and trimming were determined from the DNA. This sample lists 95,000 to 110,000 clones; 84% were detected once. Jointly, the top ten make up over 20% of the sample.

Study-level results and caveats: The treated cohort was small, with a single nonresponder, so links between baseline CD8+ expansion and response need larger studies. Compared with mice, TCR sequences shared between patients were less clear, possibly partly because of HLA diversity across the patient population. Resident alphabeta T cells in normal human skin are also sequenced, complicating scalp TCR repertoire analysis, unlike mouse skin dominated by gammadelta T cells. Many expanded lesional clones were found to persist in scalp and blood during tofacitinib treatment, and relapse after treatment cessation may be partly explained by this persistence. With tofacitinib, both scalp clonality and the number of expanded CD8+ clones among the top 100 scalp clones went down significantly. Higher clonality and more expanded CD8+ clones were observed in lesional scalp than in normal scalp, particularly in alopecia totalis/universalis, a finding suggestive of antigenic drive.

The time point tag for this specimen amounts to: 24 weeks on oral tofacitinib. The sample's treatment or condition label, decoded: oral pan-JAK inhibitor, 5-10 mg twice daily. Lesional scalp punch biopsies and peripheral blood were obtained from alopecia areata patients. PBMCs were isolated by density centrifugation and stained for CD3, CD4 and CD8, and CD4+ and CD8+ T cells were sorted on a FACSAria. The CDR3 runs 11 amino acids, cysteine and phenylalanine included. The kept DNA is CDR3 alone, 33 bases in frame from the first base. Deletion took 5 bases off V and 4 bases off J, with a span of 4 bases between the germline ends. The germline V gene (reference sequence) sets CDR1 to PRHDT and CDR2 to FYEKMQ.

The source of this sequence is a human donor with alopecia areata. Sequencing was performed on CD8+ T cells sorted from blood, taken at week 24, from a patient treated with tofacitinib. The sequence is built from TRBV13 and TRBJ2-3, with the D gene call left open. CDR3 sequence: CASSASDTQYF. Here is the DNA: TGTGCCAGCAGCGCCTCAGATACGCAGTATTTT.